The 17 T cell receptor beta chains reported below all come from one sample, sequenced in a study of blood T cells in healthy people across ages. Then a second PCR, running roughly 7 to 11 cycles, was carried out with a sample-barcoded 5' primer and a J-beta primer mix. TCRdb used MiXCR to reprocess the 5' RACE reads, holding one entry per CDR3 protein. The sample includes fewer than 800,000 distinct CDR3 sequences, around 45% seen only once; the top ten take around 32%. The sequenced sample consisted of blood. These receptors were obtained from a woman aged 60-75 years in good health.

The J gene is TRBJ2-7, the V gene TRBV20-1; TRBD2 aligns across 14 bases. Trimming removed 0 bases from V and 6 bases from J; junction bases left unmatched: 10. CDR1 and CDR2 (germline): DFQATT, SNEGSKA (reference sequence). The CDR3 contains 17 residues. DNA for the CDR3: TGCAGTGCTAGAGAGGACGGGACTAGCGGGAGAATTTTCGAGCAGTACTTC. It yields the protein CSAREDGTSGRIFEQYF.

V and J are TRBV29-1 and TRBJ1-2, with D uncertain. V was clipped by 2 bases and J by 6 bases, with 13 bases between them. CDR1 and CDR2 (germline): SQVTM, ANQGSEA. This CDR3 region has 13 residues. This CDR3 is CSVEKSEHNGYTF. The CDR3 DNA follows: TGCAGCGTTGAAAAGTCAGAGCATAATGGCTACACCTTC.

This rearrangement joins TRBV7-9 to TRBJ1-6; TRBD1 aligns across 8 bases. CDR3 length: 14 residues. Per germline, CDR1 SEHNR and CDR2 FQNEAQ (reference sequence). Germline trimming cut 2 bases from V and 11 bases from J; bases unmatched to any gene: 5. CDR3 residues: CASSLQGAWAPLHF. DNA for the CDR3: TGTGCCAGCAGCTTACAGGGGGCTTGGGCACCCCTCCACTTT.

V usage is TRBV5-1 and J usage is TRBJ2-5; D is ambiguous. The V gene lost 4 bases and the J gene lost 0 bases, with 10 bases spanning the gap. This CDR3 has 14 residues. CDR1 and CDR2 from the germline V gene are SGHRS and YFSETQ. CDR3 loop: CASSPMKNQETQYF. The CDR3 nucleotides read TGCGCCAGCAGCCCGATGAAAAACCAAGAGACCCAGTACTTC.

CDR3 DNA sequence: TGTGCCATCAGTAATAGCGGGCAGCTCACAGATACGCAGTATTTT. Its protein product is CAISNSGQLTDTQYF. The chain couples TRBV10-3 to TRBJ2-3; TRBD2 agrees at 7 bases. The trim removed 5 bases at V and 2 bases at J, leaving 7 bases unmatched. Germline CDR1 ENHRY, CDR2 SYGVKD. The CDR3 runs to 15 residues.

The rearrangement joins TRBV4-1 to TRBJ2-7, with 9 bases aligning to TRBD2. This CDR3 has 15 amino acids. Germline values: CDR1 MGHRA, CDR2 YSYEKL. After removal of 3 bases from V and 1 base from J, the junction contained 4 bases not matched to a gene. CDR3 loop: CASSQKLAGSYEQYF. The CDR3 DNA sequence: TGCGCCAGCAGCCAGAAACTAGCGGGTTCCTACGAGCAGTACTTC.

V usage is TRBV5-1 and J usage is TRBJ2-3; 10 bases map to TRBD2. The ends lost 4 bases at V and 5 bases at J; junction bases unmatched: 4. CDR3 length equals 14 residues. From germline, CDR1 is SGHRS and CDR2 YFSETQ. The CDR3 DNA follows: TGCGCCAGCAGCCTAGCGGGGGCTAAAGATACGCAGTATTTT. It is translated as CASSLAGAKDTQYF.

This clonotype was observed a handful of times. This rearrangement joins TRBV7-9 to TRBJ2-7; D not resolved. The germline V gene encodes CDR1 SEHNR and CDR2 FQNEAQ (reference sequence). V lost 5 bases and J lost 4, with 15 bases in between. The CDR3 length is 14 residues. CDR3 amino acids: CASSARSRPYEQYF. CDR3 DNA sequence: TGTGCCAGCAGCGCCCGGAGCAGGCCTTACGAGCAGTACTTC.

This clonotype has just a few counts. This sequence joins TRBV7-3 and TRBJ2-7; a weak D match, TRBD1 (6 bases). Germline V gives CDR1 SGHTA, CDR2 FQGTGA. This CDR3 region has 14 residues. The ends were cut back, 5 bases at V and 3 bases at J, with 14 bases in the middle. The CDR3 spells CASSKQGADYEQYF. The DNA for the CDR3 is TGTGCCAGCAGCAAACAGGGTGCGGACTACGAGCAGTACTTC.

The V gene is TRBV7-2, the J gene TRBJ2-7; D uncertain. There are 17 residues in the CDR3. Germline CDR1 and CDR2: SGHTA and FQGNSA. Trimming left V 1 base short and J 0 bases short, with 16 bases between. The CDR3 protein is CASSLGAPLANSYEQYF. CDR3 coding DNA: TGTGCCAGCAGCTTAGGGGCCCCCCTCGCGAACTCCTACGAGCAGTACTTC.

Many counts were recorded for this clonotype. J is TRBJ2-7 and V is TRBV3-1, with unresolved D. Trimming left V 2 bases short and J 3 bases short, with 5 bases between. The CDR3 has 12 residues. Germline CDR1 LGHDT, CDR2 YNNKEL (reference sequence). CDR3 loop: CASSQQNYEQYF. Written as DNA, the CDR3 is TGTGCCAGCAGCCAACAGAACTACGAGCAGTACTTC.

This clonotype was counted at least ten times. The rearrangement uses TRBV5-1 and TRBJ2-1, with 14 bases fitting TRBD2. Germline V gene lookup returns CDR1 SGHRS and CDR2 YFSETQ. Unmatched junction bases numbered 13, after V lost 4 bases and J lost 13 bases. This CDR3 is built from 16 residues. The CDR3 DNA reads as TGCGCCAGCAGCACCTCCGGGACTAGCGGGAGTTTTAAACAGTTCTTC. This translates into CASSTSGTSGSFKQFF.

The rearrangement uses TRBV27 and TRBJ2-7; D may correspond to TRBD1 or TRBD2 (5 bases each). Germline values: CDR1 MNHEY, CDR2 SMNVEV (reference sequence). Trimming stripped 9 bases from V and 3 bases from J, with 21 bases between. The CDR3 is 15 amino acids. This CDR3 is CASATFTRGDYEQYF. The CDR3 coding sequence is TGTGCCAGTGCCACCTTTACGAGAGGGGACTACGAGCAGTACTTC.

The chain uses TRBV20-1 and TRBJ2-7, with D perhaps matching TRBD1 or TRBD2 (5 bases each). Germline V gene data show CDR1 as DFQATT and CDR2 as SNEGSKA (reference sequence). Trimming stripped 3 bases from V and 2 bases from J, with 17 bases between. This CDR3 has 15 amino acids. The CDR3 spells CSASPVGPGPYEQYF. CDR3 sequence (DNA): TGCAGTGCTAGCCCTGTGGGACCTGGGCCCTACGAGCAGTACTTC.

This clonotype was found a few times. The chain has TRBV4-2 and TRBJ2-7, with a possible D match to TRBD1 (6 bases). Germline-derived CDR1 and CDR2 are LGHNA and YNFKEQ. This CDR3 comprises 14 residues. With 0 bases removed from V and 6 bases from J, the gap between germline ends came to 12 bases. The CDR3 spells CASSQDGQRGEQYF. Written as DNA, the CDR3 is TGTGCCAGCAGCCAAGACGGACAGAGGGGCGAGCAGTACTTC.

The gene calls are TRBV29-1 and TRBJ2-7; D ambiguous. Germline-derived CDR1 and CDR2 are SQVTM and ANQGSEA. The CDR3 runs to 11 residues. V shed 5 bases and J shed 7 bases, with 12 bases lying between them. In DNA, the CDR3 is TGCAGCGTTCTGGCTAGGGATGAGCAGTACTTC. Translated, it gives CSVLARDEQYF.

This clonotype was observed a handful of times. The rearrangement links TRBV7-2 to TRBJ1-1; 12 positions agree with TRBD1. The CDR3 covers 15 residues. Germline trimming cut 1 base from V and 9 bases from J; bases unmatched to any gene: 6. Germline CDR1 and CDR2: SGHTA and FQGNSA. The CDR3, as DNA: TGTGCCAGCAGCTTAGGGGGACAGGGGGCGGCGAAAGCTTTCTTT. Its translation is CASSLGGQGAAKAFF.